A selection of T cell receptor beta chains follows, all from one sample in a study of blood T cell repertoires in COVID-19. Repertoires were generated with immunoSEQ multiplex PCR, while TCRdb's copy carries only in-frame clones and drops some. The data show fewer than 250,000 clones, approximately 84% seen once. Sequenced sample: peripheral blood. The receptors stem from a man aged 45-65 years with acute or convalescent COVID-19. Each CDR3 is given with its conserved first and last residue. Fields, in order: clone size, D gene, V gene, J gene, CDR3 protein, CDR3 DNA. A D gene is named only where the DNA matches it firmly. Some rows have no size entry. The others give once, few or many, or a class for an expanded clone.

few	TRBD1	TRBV9	TRBJ2-2	CASSVGTGRTGELFF	TGTGCCAGCAGCGTCGGGACAGGGCGTACCGGGGAGCTGTTTTTT
.	TRBD1	TRBV10-2	TRBJ2-7	CASSESKGQVHQQYF	TGCGCCAGCAGTGAGTCGAAGGGACAGGTCCATCAGCAGTACTTC
.	.	TRBV2	TRBJ2-7	CASSETGSSYEQYF	TGTGCCAGCAGCGAGACAGGTAGCTCCTACGAGCAGTACTTC
.	TRBD1	TRBV19	TRBJ2-1	CASSRDRGHEQFF	TGTGCCAGTTCTCGGGACAGGGGCCATGAGCAGTTCTTC
.	TRBD2	TRBV7-9	TRBJ2-5	CASSGSGRGETQYF	TGTGCCAGCAGCGGGAGCGGGAGAGGAGAGACCCAGTACTTC
once	.	TRBV5-1	TRBJ2-7	CASSLVRRGSSYEQYF	TGCGCCAGCAGCTTGGTTCGGAGGGGAAGCTCCTACGAGCAGTACTTC
.	.	TRBV5-1	TRBJ1-5	CASSLDGPGQPQHF	TGCGCCAGCAGCTTGGATGGTCCGGGGCAGCCCCAGCATTTT
.	TRBD1	TRBV7-3	TRBJ1-1	CASSPSQGMEAFF	TGTGCCAGCAGCCCATCACAGGGGATGGAAGCTTTCTTT
.	TRBD1	TRBV11-3	TRBJ1-2	CASSLDRGDYGYTF	TGTGCCAGCAGCTTAGACAGGGGGGACTATGGCTACACCTTC
few	TRBD2	TRBV19	TRBJ2-1	CASNKEWREADREQFF	TGTGCCAGTAACAAGGAATGGCGGGAGGCCGACCGTGAGCAGTTCTTC
.	.	TRBV11-2	TRBJ1-1	CASSFRGTEAFF	TGTGCCAGCAGCTTCAGGGGTACTGAAGCTTTCTTT
.	.	TRBV27	TRBJ2-3	CASRGLGDTQYF	TGTGCCAGCAGAGGACTCGGAGATACGCAGTATTTT
.	TRBD1	TRBV5-4	TRBJ1-1	CASSLREGQGAEAFF	TGTGCCAGCAGCTTACGCGAAGGACAGGGGGCTGAAGCTTTCTTT
once	.	TRBV28	TRBJ1-3	CASSLTQVPSGNTIYF	TGTGCCAGCAGTTTAACACAGGTCCCCTCTGGAAACACCATATATTTT
.	TRBD1	TRBV28	TRBJ1-6	CASSGRTGGHNSGLHF	TGTGCCAGCAGTGGCAGGACAGGGGGACATAATTCAGGCCTCCACTTT
once	TRBD1	TRBV19	TRBJ1-1	CAIGQGGYNTEAFF	TGTGCCATCGGACAGGGTGGTTATAACACTGAAGCTTTCTTT
.	.	TRBV5-1	TRBJ2-2	CASSSGVTGRTGELFF	TGCGCCAGCAGCTCCGGGGTGACAGGCAGGACCGGGGAGCTGTTTTTT
.	.	TRBV28	TRBJ2-3	CASSVRGVGDTQYF	TGTGCCAGCAGCGTAAGAGGAGTTGGCGATACGCAGTATTTT
.	.	TRBV6-5	TRBJ1-1	CASSLYPLPTTEAFF	TGTGCCAGCAGTTTATATCCCCTTCCGACTACTGAAGCTTTCTTT
.	.	TRBV30	TRBJ1-5	CAWSRESEQPQHF	TGTGCCTGGAGCCGGGAGTCTGAACAGCCCCAGCATTTT
.	.	TRBV10-2	TRBJ1-6	CASIGVRDSPLHF	TGCGCCAGCATCGGGGTTAGGGATTCACCCCTCCACTTT
few	.	TRBV9	TRBJ1-2	CASSVGGPYGYTF	TGTGCCAGCAGCGTAGGTGGCCCCTATGGCTACACCTTC
.	TRBD1	TRBV27	TRBJ2-1	CASKDRRSYNEQFF	TGTGCCAGCAAGGACAGGCGGTCCTACAATGAGCAGTTCTTC
.	.	TRBV19	TRBJ2-2	CASSKDINTGELFF	TGTGCCAGTAGTAAAGACATCAACACCGGGGAGCTGTTTTTT
once	TRBD2	TRBV6-2/TRBV6-3	TRBJ2-5	CASSPTATSGRNQETQYF	TGTGCCAGCAGCCCTACAGCGACTAGCGGGAGAAATCAAGAGACCCAGTACTTC
once	TRBD1	TRBV2	TRBJ1-6	CASRPGQGFSPLHF	TGTGCCAGCAGGCCGGGACAGGGTTTTTCACCCCTCCACTTT
.	.	TRBV3-1/TRBV3-2	TRBJ1-5	CASSQGGYSNQPQHF	TGTGCCAGCAGCCAAGGGGGCTATAGCAATCAGCCCCAGCATTTT
.	TRBD1	TRBV19	TRBJ1-4	CASSIGQGGEKLFF	TGTGCCAGTAGTATTGGACAGGGGGGTGAAAAACTGTTTTTT